This note documents a single TCR beta chain sequence. Its matching antigen is unknown. Per the germline V gene, CDR1 is MDHEN and CDR2 is SYDVKM. The CDR3 runs to 11 residues. V lost 7 bases to trimming and J lost 1 base, with 4 bases between them. The sample is drawn from a study of PD-1 blockade in classical Hodgkin lymphoma. As for the study in general: Treatment was intravenous nivolumab, 3 mg/kg every 2 weeks, until progression.

The method was immunoSEQ multiplex PCR; TCRdb's version includes in-frame clones alone and lacks a portion of them. The sample has more than 55,000 clones, around 90% seen once. Relapses following autologous stem cell transplantation were seen in all patients, with brentuximab vedotin exposure varying. Best responses fell into complete response, partial response or progressive disease. Study-level points and caveats: Complete responders entered with baseline diversity on par with newly diagnosed patients, the results showed. Newly diagnosed patients were reported to start with lower TCR diversity than healthy donors.

Sample: peripheral blood mononuclear cells (PBMCs), taken before the second cycle of nivolumab. The clonotype originates from a human donor with classical Hodgkin lymphoma. V and J are TRBV28 and TRBJ2-5; no reliable D call. The CDR3 spells CASISQETQYF. The CDR3 coding sequence is TGTGCCAGCATAAGCCAAGAGACCCAGTACTTC.